The 12 T cell receptor beta chains presented below share a single source sample, sequenced in a study of Graves' ophthalmopathy and Graves' hyperthyroidism (dated by TCRdb to the late 2010s). The sequencer was an Illumina HiSeq 2000. For repertoire sequencing, TCR beta CDR3 regions were amplified from RNA transcripts. HTBI primers and the Qiagen OneStep RT-PCR kit were used in a first-round RT-PCR, which was followed by a second-round multiplex PCR, size selection and purification. The public reads were run again by TCRdb, first through fastp at Q25 and then through MiXCR, and only productive beta chains were kept. Duplicate CDR3 protein sequences are folded into a single record with the most common DNA and genes. This sample lists around 1.1 million distinct CDR3 sequences; about 38% were detected once. The ten most abundant clones make up around 10% of the sample. The sample taken for sequencing was peripheral blood or thyroid tissue (not recorded which). The receptor source for this set is an adult man with Graves' hyperthyroidism.

This clonotype was picked up many times. The chain carries TRBV24-1 and TRBJ2-7; D may be TRBD2 (6 bases). The CDR3 is made up of 15 amino acids. Germline values: CDR1 KGHDR, CDR2 SFDVKD. V was clipped by 2 bases and J by 3 bases, with 13 bases between them. This CDR3 reads CATSDSRGSYYEQYF. The CDR3 DNA reads as TGTGCCACCAGTGATTCCCGGGGGTCCTACTACGAGCAGTACTTC.

This clonotype has only a few counts. The genes are TRBV14 and TRBJ1-2; D possibly corresponds to TRBD1 (5 bases). The germline gives CDR1 SGHDN, CDR2 FVKESK. V dropped 3 bases and J dropped 2 bases, with 13 bases sitting between them. CDR3 length: 15 residues. This CDR3 reads CASSQNPGLNYGYTF. DNA for the CDR3: TGTGCCAGCAGCCAGAATCCGGGACTAAACTATGGCTACACCTTC.

The chain combines TRBV28 with TRBJ1-2; unclear D gene. Looked up from germline, CDR1 is MDHEN and CDR2 is SYDVKM. The CDR3 extends over 11 amino acids. In nucleotides, the CDR3 is TGTGGAAGTGGATCTAACTATGGCTACACCTTC. Translation gives CGSGSNYGYTF.

This chain links TRBV25-1 with TRBJ2-7, with 9 bases that match TRBD2. Losses at the gene ends were 5 bases for V and 4 bases for J; bases not matched to a gene: 12. The CDR3 spans 16 residues. CDR1 MGHDK and CDR2 SYGVNS come from the germline V gene. This CDR3 reads CASSRNLAGTSYEQYF. The CDR3 coding sequence is TGTGCCAGCAGTCGAAACCTAGCGGGAACATCTTACGAGCAGTACTTC.

This clonotype was recorded many times. The genes are TRBV29-1 and TRBJ2-7; TRBD1 agrees at 9 bases. Per germline, CDR1 SQVTM and CDR2 ANQGSEA. There are 14 residues in the CDR3. The trim removed 6 bases at V and 5 bases at J, leaving 11 bases unmatched. CDR3 sequence: CSVSTGTGTNEQYF. CDR3 in DNA: TGCAGCGTCAGCACCGGGACAGGGACCAACGAGCAGTACTTC.

This clonotype has only a few counts. V and J are TRBV11-2 and TRBJ2-2; D is undetermined. Trimming stripped 2 bases from V and 4 bases from J, with 11 bases between. Per germline, CDR1 SGHAT and CDR2 FQNNGV. The CDR3 runs to 15 residues. The CDR3 DNA is TGTGCCAGCAGCTTATATGCAGGCGGCACCGGGGAGCTGTTTTTT. Its protein is CASSLYAGGTGELFF.

This clonotype showed up just once. This CDR3 is CSVERRGGGYTF. DNA of the CDR3: TGCAGCGTTGAAAGGAGGGGTGGCGGCTACACCTTC. V gene TRBV29-1 combines with J gene TRBJ1-2; TRBD1 is a possible D gene (5 bases). CDR3 length: 12 residues. The germline V gene encodes CDR1 SQVTM and CDR2 ANQGSEA. V gave up 2 bases and J gave up 8 bases, with 12 bases separating them.

The rearrangement joins TRBV25-1 to TRBJ2-5, with TRBD1 matching over 7 bases. This CDR3 is 15 amino acids long. Germline V lookup: CDR1 MGHDK, CDR2 SYGVNS. V gave up 3 bases and J gave up 5 bases; unmatched junction bases: 9. CDR3 sequence (DNA): TGTGCCAGCAGTGATCCCCGACAGGGTCCGGAGACCCAGTACTTC. It encodes CASSDPRQGPETQYF.

At least ten counts were recorded for this clonotype. The V and J genes are TRBV25-1 and TRBJ1-3, with D possibly TRBD1 on 6 matching bases. Germline CDR1 is MGHDK and CDR2 is SYGVNS. The CDR3 runs 16 residues. Between the trimmed V and J ends, which lost 4 bases and 0 bases, there was a span of 13 bases. The CDR3 loop reads CASSANRVYSGNTIYF. The CDR3 DNA follows: TGTGCCAGCAGTGCTAACAGGGTCTACTCTGGAAACACCATATATTTT.

Comments on this clonotype: One end of the junction fails to match germline, which may point to a read error. The rearrangement links TRBV5-1 to TRBJ2-7; D may correspond to TRBD1 or TRBD2 (5 bases each). CDR3 size: 16 residues. The germline V gene has CDR1 SGHRS and CDR2 YFSETQ. CDR3 in amino acids: CASSSRGVWGPHEQYF. DNA for the CDR3: TGTGCCAGCAGCTCCCGAGGGGTGTGGGGTCCCCACGAGCAGTACTTC.

This clonotype was detected many times. The chain couples TRBV20-1 to TRBJ1-1, with D possibly TRBD1 on 5 matching bases. CDR1 DFQATT and CDR2 SNEGSKA come from the germline V gene (reference sequence). This CDR3 has 15 amino acids. V was shortened by 3 bases and J by 2 bases, with 16 bases between the two germline ends. The CDR3 sequence is CSASTVKTGNTEAFF. The CDR3 bases are TGCAGTGCTAGTACAGTCAAAACAGGAAACACTGAAGCTTTCTTT.

This clonotype came up many times. The CDR3 sequence is CASRRDSNYGYTF. CDR3 nucleotide sequence: TGTGCCAGCAGACGCGACAGCAACTATGGCTACACCTTC. The rearrangement uses TRBV6-6 and TRBJ1-2; possibly TRBD1 for D (5 bases). The V gene lost 6 bases and the J gene lost 2 bases, with 10 bases spanning the gap. Germline loops: CDR1 MNHNY, CDR2 SVGAGI (reference sequence). The CDR3 covers 13 residues.